The 26 T cell receptor beta chains below all came from one sample that was sequenced in a study of blood T cell repertoires in COVID-19. TCRdb's copy holds only in-frame clones and misses some; the assay was immunoSEQ multiplex PCR. Of around 130,000 clones listed, over 85% are singletons. Sample: peripheral blood. The origin of the receptors is a man aged 60 to 75 with COVID-19, enrolled during active disease.

The chain couples TRBV30 to TRBJ2-3; 8 bases align to TRBD2. V trimming: 7 bases; J trimming: 1 base; junction bases outside the gene matches: 10. CDR1 and CDR2 from the germline V gene are GTSNPN and SVGIG (reference sequence). CDR3 length: 15 amino acids. The CDR3 loop reads CAFSQGAGGTDTQYF. CDR3 DNA: TGTGCCTTCAGCCAGGGAGCGGGAGGCACAGATACGCAGTATTTT.

The gene calls are TRBV30 and TRBJ1-4, with 12 bases that match TRBD1. The CDR3 covers 18 residues. CDR1 and CDR2 (germline): GTSNPN, SVGIG (reference sequence). The ends lost 4 bases at V and 7 bases at J; junction bases unmatched: 16. The DNA for the CDR3 is TGTGCCTGGAACCTCCGGGACAGGGGGCGAGGGACCGGTGAAAAACTGTTTTTT. Amino acid sequence: CAWNLRDRGRGTGEKLFF.

The chain combines TRBV5-4 with TRBJ1-1; D perhaps matches TRBD1 (6 bases). CDR3 length equals 13 residues. Germline values: CDR1 SGHNT, CDR2 YYREEE (reference sequence). Trimming left V 5 bases short and J 6 bases short, with 14 bases between. In DNA, the CDR3 is TGTGCCAGCAGAACAGGGCTTGTGTCTGAAGCTTTCTTT. Translation gives CASRTGLVSEAFF.

This rearrangement joins TRBV7-3 to TRBJ2-3; possible D gene TRBD2, 6 bases. Trimming took 0 bases from V and 2 from J, leaving 9 bases between them. The CDR3 totals 15 residues. Germline lookup yields CDR1 SGHTA and CDR2 FQGTGA. The chain's CDR3 is CASSLTLASTDTQYF. In DNA, the CDR3 is TGTGCCAGCAGCTTAACACTAGCCTCCACAGATACGCAGTATTTT.

V usage is TRBV28 and J usage is TRBJ2-7, with 9 bases lining up with TRBD2. Germline CDR1 MDHEN, CDR2 SYDVKM. The CDR3 loop spans 13 amino acids. The trim removed 5 bases at V and 9 bases at J, leaving 8 bases unmatched. DNA of the CDR3: TGTGCCAGCAGTCGGACTAGCGTGCGCGGGCAGTACTTC. Its translation is CASSRTSVRGQYF. The whole variable domain, remainder taken from reference TRBV28 and TRBJ2-7, is DVKVTQSSRYLVKRTGEKVFLECVQDMDHENMFWYRQDPGLGLRLIYFSYDVKMKEKGDIPEGYSVSREKKERFSLILESASTNQTSMYLCASSRTSVRGQYFGPGTRLTVT.

The rearrangement joins TRBV6-6 to TRBJ2-1, with 9 positions matching TRBD1. Germline CDR1 is MNHNY and CDR2 is SVGAGI (reference sequence). Germline trimming cut 5 bases from V and 6 bases from J; bases unmatched to any gene: 20. The CDR3 covers 19 residues. In nucleotides, the CDR3 is TGTGCCAGCAGTCCCCGACAGGGGGACACTTACTACTACTCCAATGAGCAGTTCTTC. Protein: CASSPRQGDTYYYSNEQFF.

The chain carries TRBV6-4 and TRBJ2-2; 9 positions agree with TRBD2. Per germline, CDR1 MRHNA and CDR2 SNTAGT. V lost 3 bases and J lost 3; bases outside the gene matches: 5. This CDR3 spans 16 amino acids. DNA of the CDR3: TGTGCCAGCAGTGAGCGGGTAGCGGGGGACACCGGGGAGCTGTTTTTT. It translates to CASSERVAGDTGELFF.

This chain joins TRBV10-1 and TRBJ2-3; D is possibly TRBD1 (5 bases). V lost 2 bases and J 4 bases, leaving 7 bases between the germline ends. The CDR3 has 13 residues. Per germline, CDR1 WNHNN and CDR2 SYGVQD (reference sequence). CDR3 bases: TGCGCCAGCAGTGAGGGACAATCAGATACGCAGTATTTT. The encoded protein is CASSEGQSDTQYF.

This clone qualifies as medium-sized. The chain uses TRBV6-2 or TRBV6-3 and TRBJ1-1, with D perhaps matching TRBD1 (6 bases). Germline values: CDR1 MNHEY, CDR2 SVGEGT. V was clipped by 2 bases and J by 0 bases, with 16 bases between them. The CDR3 has 17 residues. The CDR3 spells CASSYGGGKLMNTEAFF. The DNA of the CDR3 is TGTGCCAGCAGTTACGGGGGCGGAAAGCTCATGAACACTGAAGCTTTCTTT.

This clone was recorded a few times. V usage is TRBV19 and J usage is TRBJ2-1, with TRBD1 matching over 8 bases. Germline CDR1 and CDR2: LNHDA and SQIVND (reference sequence). V dropped 0 bases and J dropped 8; count of bases not matched to a gene: 12. CDR3 length equals 17 residues. The CDR3 DNA is TGTGCCAGTAGTATAGATCTGGGCAGGGGGCGTCGAGATGAGCAGTTCTTC. This encodes CASSIDLGRGRRDEQFF.

The V gene is TRBV19, the J gene TRBJ1-3; D ambiguous. The CDR3 contains 13 residues. The germline V and J ends were trimmed by 8 bases and 0 bases, with 8 bases remaining between them. Germline-derived CDR1 and CDR2 are LNHDA and SQIVND (reference sequence). CDR3 nucleotide sequence: TGTGCCAGTCCCCCCAGCTCTGGAAACACCATATATTTT. Translation: CASPPSSGNTIYF.

This rearrangement joins TRBV11-3 to TRBJ1-3; D is ambiguous. The CDR3 is made up of 13 amino acids. Trimming cost V 6 bases and J 2 bases, with 8 bases left between them. Germline CDR1 is SGHNT and CDR2 is YENEEA. The CDR3 sequence: CASSPPTGNTIYF. For the CDR3, the DNA is TGTGCCAGCAGTCCCCCCACTGGAAACACCATATATTTT.

The chain recombines TRBV5-1 with TRBJ1-1; TRBD1 matches at 9 bases. This CDR3 is 14 amino acids long. Germline V gene lookup returns CDR1 SGHRS and CDR2 YFSETQ. V shed 4 bases and J 5 bases; nucleotides not matched to a gene: 6. The CDR3: CASSRDRVSTEAFF. DNA of the CDR3: TGCGCCAGCAGCCGGGACAGGGTATCAACTGAAGCTTTCTTT. The whole variable domain, filled in from reference TRBV5-1 and TRBJ1-1, reads KAGVTQTPRYLIKTRGQQVTLSCSPISGHRSVSWYQQTPGQGLQFLFEYFSETQRNKGNFPGRFSGRQFSNSRSEMNVSTLELGDSALYLCASSRDRVSTEAFFGQGTRLTVV.

This sequence joins TRBV29-1 and TRBJ2-2; 8 bases match TRBD1. J was trimmed by 6 bases and V by 1 base; bases with no gene match: 4. This CDR3 is 14 amino acids long. Per germline, CDR1 SQVTM and CDR2 ANQGSEA. CDR3 nucleotide sequence: TGCAGCGTTGAAGGGCAGGGGGCGGCCGGGGAGCTGTTTTTT. Translation: CSVEGQGAAGELFF.

This chain connects TRBV18 to TRBJ2-7; D is undetermined. V lost 0 bases to trimming and J lost 2 bases, with 8 bases between them. The germline V gene has CDR1 KGHSH and CDR2 LQKENI. CDR3 size: 14 residues. The CDR3 sequence is CASSPPHRTYEQYF. The CDR3 bases are TGTGCCAGCTCACCACCTCACAGAACCTACGAGCAGTACTTC.

This chain uses TRBV19 with TRBJ2-7; D is possibly TRBD2 (6 bases). This CDR3 is built from 14 residues. CDR1 and CDR2 (germline): LNHDA, SQIVND (reference sequence). Between the trimmed V and J ends, which lost 5 bases and 2 bases, there was a span of 13 bases. CDR3 sequence reads: CASSAFSGAYEQYF. CDR3 bases: TGTGCCAGTAGTGCGTTTAGCGGAGCCTACGAGCAGTACTTC.

The chain is built from TRBV27 and TRBJ2-1; 7 nucleotides align to TRBD2. Losses at the gene ends were 8 bases for V and 5 bases for J; bases not matched to a gene: 6. From germline, CDR1 is MNHEY and CDR2 SMNVEV (reference sequence). The CDR3 totals 13 residues. CDR3 region: CASEAREHNEQFF. CDR3 bases: TGTGCCAGCGAGGCGCGGGAGCACAATGAGCAGTTCTTC.

A remark on this clone: This sample also contains other DNA sequences that code for the same CDR3. The rearrangement joins TRBV6-5 to TRBJ1-5, with D maybe TRBD1 (5 bases). This CDR3 spans 13 amino acids. CDR1 and CDR2 (germline): MNHEY, SVGAGI. V was trimmed by 6 bases and J by 3 bases, leaving 9 bases between them. CDR3 nucleotides: TGTGCCAGCAGCGACAGTCACAATCAGCCCCAGCATTTT. Residues: CASSDSHNQPQHF.

The chain couples TRBV11-3 to TRBJ1-2, with D perhaps TRBD1 (6 bases). V was clipped by 4 bases and J by 6 bases, with 12 bases between them. The CDR3 runs to 13 residues. CDR1 and CDR2 from the germline V gene are SGHNT and YENEEA. The CDR3 sequence: CASSSGTRNGYTF. The CDR3 nucleotides are TGTGCCAGCAGCTCCGGGACACGGAATGGCTACACCTTC.

The chain is built from TRBV21-1 and TRBJ2-1; TRBD1 is the table's D call and was not checked against the DNA. TRBV21-1 is deemed a pseudogene. The CDR3 has 16 amino acids. As DNA, the CDR3 is TGTGCCAGCAGCAAAGCCATCCCGGACACACTTAATGAGCAGTTCTTC. Protein sequence: CASSKAIPDTLNEQFF.

This chain links TRBV12-5 with TRBJ2-7; D not certain. The CDR3 runs to 11 residues. The germline gives CDR1 LGHNT, CDR2 FRNRAP. Trimming cost V 4 bases and J 3 bases, with 4 bases left between them. In nucleotides, the CDR3 is TGTGCTAGTGGTTCCAACTACGAGCAGTACTTC. Its protein is CASGSNYEQYF.

The CDR3 nucleotides read TGTGCCAGCAGTTTTCATACGGCCCAATCGGGTACTGAAGCTTTCTTT. This encodes CASSFHTAQSGTEAFF. J is TRBJ1-1 and V is TRBV6-5, with D hard to call. With 4 bases removed from V and 5 bases from J, the gap between germline ends came to 20 bases. The CDR3 totals 16 residues. Germline V gene lookup returns CDR1 MNHEY and CDR2 SVGAGI.

This clone was counted a single time. The chain has TRBV11-3 and TRBJ2-2; D is perhaps TRBD2 (6 bases). V gave up 1 base and J gave up 6 bases, with 6 bases separating them. The CDR3 spans 13 residues. From germline, CDR1 is SGHNT and CDR2 YENEEA. The CDR3 coding sequence is TGTGCCAGCAGCTTAGGGGGGGCCGGGGAGCTGTTTTTT. Protein: CASSLGGAGELFF. Together with reference TRBV11-3 and TRBJ2-2, the CDR3 gives the full variable domain: EAGVVQSPRYKIIEKKQPVAFWCNPISGHNTLYWYLQNLGQGPELLIRYENEEAVDDSQLPKDRFSAERLKGVDSTLKIQPAELGDSAVYLCASSLGGAGELFFGEGSRLTVL.

This chain links TRBV28 with TRBJ2-5, with 9 bases identical to TRBD1. CDR1 is MDHEN and CDR2 is SYDVKM in the germline V gene. The CDR3 contains 14 residues. V was pared by 10 bases and J by 5 bases, with 11 bases of the junction left unmatched. The CDR3 here is CATSTGGDSETQYF. The CDR3 DNA sequence: TGTGCCACTTCGACAGGGGGTGATTCGGAGACCCAGTACTTC.

The CDR3 region is CASSPGSVQNTGELFF. The CDR3 DNA reads as TGTGCCAGCTCACCCGGGTCGGTGCAAAACACCGGGGAGCTGTTTTTT. The gene calls are TRBV18 and TRBJ2-2; no firm D call. From germline, CDR1 is KGHSH and CDR2 LQKENI. The ends were cut back, 3 bases at V and 2 bases at J, with 13 bases in the middle. This CDR3 has 16 amino acids.

The chain carries TRBV10-1 and TRBJ2-3, with TRBD2 matching 11 bases. Germline V lookup: CDR1 WNHNN, CDR2 SYGVQD (reference sequence). There are 17 residues in the CDR3. With V trimmed by 4 bases and J by 4 bases, 10 bases remained unmatched. CDR3 region: CASSAGLAGGSADTQYF. In DNA, the CDR3 is TGCGCCAGCAGTGCCGGTCTAGCGGGAGGTTCCGCAGATACGCAGTATTTT.